A selection of T cell receptor beta chains follows, all from one sample in a study of blood T cells in healthy people across ages. TCRdb re-derived calls from the 5' RACE reads in MiXCR, one entry per CDR3 protein. The sample lists 1.5 million to 2 million distinct CDR3 sequences, 40% to 55% seen once, with less than 2.5% in the top ten. Sequenced input: blood. All receptors come from a woman aged 40 to 50 in good health. The CDR3 runs from the conserved cysteine through the conserved F or W. The D gene is left open where the match is weak. Part of the rows lack a size; the others show once, few, many or a class for expanded clones.

V: TRBV25-1
size: -
D: TRBD1
J: TRBJ2-7
CDR3: CASSEENRGQYEQYF
DNA: TGTGCCAGCAGTGAGGAGAACAGGGGGCAATACGAGCAGTACTTC

V: TRBV5-1
size: few
D: -
J: TRBJ1-5
CDR3: CASSLQGYSNQPQHF
DNA: TGTGCCAGCAGCCTACAAGGTTATAGCAATCAGCCCCAGCATTTT

V: TRBV2
size: -
D: TRBD1
J: TRBJ1-6
CDR3: CASIFGTGASPLHF
DNA: TGTGCCAGCATTTTTGGGACAGGAGCCTCACCCCTCCACTTT

V: TRBV6-5
size: -
D: -
J: TRBJ2-5
CDR3: CASSYSSKGAWAGETQYF
DNA: TGTGCCAGCAGTTACTCGAGTAAAGGGGCGTGGGCGGGAGAGACCCAGTACTTC

V: TRBV20-1
size: -
D: -
J: TRBJ1-6
CDR3: CSGTATNSPLHF
DNA: TGCAGTGGGACAGCTACTAATTCACCCCTCCACTTT

V: TRBV3-1
size: -
D: TRBD1
J: TRBJ1-2
CDR3: CASSRGDSDYGYTF
DNA: TGTGCCAGCAGCCGAGGGGACAGCGACTATGGCTACACCTTC

V: TRBV5-1
size: few
D: -
J: TRBJ2-7
CDR3: CASSLDPSRTYEQYF
DNA: TGCGCCAGCAGCTTGGACCCTAGCCGGACCTACGAGCAGTACTTC

V: TRBV20-1
size: many
D: TRBD2
J: TRBJ2-3
CDR3: CSARDPLAGSTDTQYF
DNA: TGCAGTGCTAGAGATCCCCTAGCGGGGAGCACAGATACGCAGTATTTT

V: TRBV20-1
size: -
D: TRBD1
J: TRBJ2-7
CDR3: CSARDLGQGYEQYF
DNA: TGCAGTGCTAGAGATCTGGGACAGGGATACGAGCAGTACTTC

V: TRBV6-2/TRBV6-3
size: -
D: -
J: TRBJ2-7
CDR3: CASTVEVPEAVAYEQYF
DNA: TGTGCCAGCACCGTAGAGGTACCAGAGGCGGTGGCCTACGAGCAGTACTTC

V: TRBV10-3
size: few
D: TRBD1
J: TRBJ2-3
CDR3: CAISRTGNGPDTQYF
DNA: TGTGCCATCAGTAGGACAGGGAATGGGCCAGATACGCAGTATTTT

V: TRBV29-1
size: few
D: -
J: TRBJ2-7
CDR3: CSVEARPGEAYEQYF
DNA: TGCAGCGTTGAAGCTAGACCAGGGGAGGCCTACGAGCAGTACTTC

V: TRBV3-1
size: -
D: TRBD2
J: TRBJ2-5
CDR3: CASSQDIREGGETQYF
DNA: TGTGCCAGCAGCCAAGATATTAGGGAGGGCGGAGAGACCCAGTACTTC

V: TRBV4-3
size: -
D: -
J: TRBJ1-5
CDR3: CASGGGYDQPQHF
DNA: TGCGCCAGCGGGGGAGGGTACGATCAGCCCCAGCATTTT

V: TRBV7-9
size: -
D: TRBD2
J: TRBJ2-5
CDR3: CASSIMAGGTETQYF
DNA: TGTGCCAGCAGCATCATGGCGGGGGGGACAGAGACCCAGTACTTC

V: TRBV4-1
size: -
D: TRBD2
J: TRBJ2-1
CDR3: CASSQVERGGWNEQFF
DNA: TGCGCCAGCAGCCAAGTAGAGCGGGGGGGCTGGAATGAGCAGTTCTTC

V: TRBV20-1
size: -
D: -
J: TRBJ1-5
CDR3: CSARGGSNNQPQHF
DNA: TGCAGTGCTAGAGGCGGCAGTAACAATCAGCCCCAGCATTTT

V: TRBV6-5
size: once
D: -
J: TRBJ2-7
CDR3: CASGCEQYF
DNA: TGTGCCAGCGGCTGCGAGCAGTACTTC

V: TRBV5-1
size: -
D: TRBD2
J: TRBJ2-5
CDR3: CASSLVGLVGGTPETQYF
DNA: TGCGCCAGCAGCTTGGTGGGACTAGTGGGGGGAACACCAGAGACCCAGTACTTC

V: TRBV28
size: -
D: -
J: TRBJ1-2
CDR3: CASGWQLYGYTF
DNA: TGTGCCAGCGGTTGGCAGCTTTATGGCTACACCTTC

V: TRBV2
size: once
D: -
J: TRBJ1-2
CDR3: CASSEAPEGYTF
DNA: TGTGCCAGCAGTGAAGCGCCCGAGGGCTACACCTTC

V: TRBV9
size: -
D: -
J: TRBJ2-1
CDR3: CASSVESPNEQFF
DNA: TGTGCCAGCAGCGTAGAGAGCCCCAATGAGCAGTTCTTC

V: TRBV7-2
size: -
D: TRBD1
J: TRBJ1-2
CDR3: CASSPGDSLPANYGYTF
DNA: TGTGCCAGCAGCCCGGGGGACAGCTTACCCGCTAACTATGGCTACACCTTC

V: TRBV7-2
size: few
D: -
J: TRBJ2-7
CDR3: CASSLGPGGPPYEQYF
DNA: TGTGCCAGCAGCTTGGGTCCCGGAGGGCCCCCCTACGAGCAGTACTTC

V: TRBV7-9
size: few
D: TRBD1
J: TRBJ2-3
CDR3: CASSPYTGTGPTDTQYF
DNA: TGTGCCAGCAGCCCGTACACCGGGACAGGGCCCACAGATACGCAGTATTTT

V: TRBV4-3
size: -
D: -
J: TRBJ1-2
CDR3: CASSQGVGSYGYTF
DNA: TGCGCCAGCAGCCAAGGTGTGGGGAGCTATGGCTACACCTTC

V: TRBV20-1
size: few
D: TRBD2
J: TRBJ2-1
CDR3: CSAIVAGGPYNEQFF
DNA: TGCAGTGCCATTGTAGCGGGGGGGCCTTACAATGAGCAGTTCTTC

V: TRBV6-2/TRBV6-3
size: -
D: -
J: TRBJ2-7
CDR3: CASSYSEEGGEQYF
DNA: TGTGCCAGCAGTTACTCCGAGGAAGGGGGCGAGCAGTACTTC

V: TRBV28
size: -
D: -
J: TRBJ2-3
CDR3: CASRQGGGDTQYF
DNA: TGTGCCTCGAGGCAGGGAGGTGGAGATACGCAGTATTTT

V: TRBV6-2/TRBV6-3
size: -
D: TRBD1
J: TRBJ1-1
CDR3: CASSKGDRKGGMNTEAFF
DNA: TGTGCCAGCAGCAAAGGGGACAGGAAGGGAGGAATGAACACTGAAGCTTTCTTT

V: TRBV7-2
size: -
D: -
J: TRBJ2-5
CDR3: CASSLAPEPGTQYF
DNA: TGTGCCAGCAGCTTAGCCCCCGAACCAGGGACCCAGTACTTC

V: TRBV11-2
size: -
D: -
J: TRBJ2-5
CDR3: CASSHRLDGRETQYF
DNA: TGTGCCAGCAGCCACAGACTAGACGGTCGAGAGACCCAGTACTTC

V: TRBV24-1
size: -
D: -
J: TRBJ1-1
CDR3: CATGGAGNTEAFF
DNA: TGTGCCACCGGGGGGGCCGGGAACACTGAAGCTTTCTTT

V: TRBV4-3
size: -
D: -
J: TRBJ2-7
CDR3: CASSQDRQSFYEQYF
DNA: TGCGCCAGCAGCCAAGATCGACAGAGCTTCTACGAGCAGTACTTC

V: TRBV6-6
size: -
D: TRBD1
J: TRBJ1-5
CDR3: CASSPDRGLYSNQPQHF
DNA: TGTGCCAGCAGCCCCGACAGGGGCTTATATAGCAATCAGCCCCAGCATTTT

V: TRBV4-3
size: few
D: -
J: TRBJ1-5
CDR3: CASSQECRRHPDQPQHF
DNA: TGCGCCAGCAGCCAAGAATGTCGCAGGCACCCCGATCAGCCCCAGCATTTT

V: TRBV24-1
size: -
D: -
J: TRBJ2-3
CDR3: CATSLDRRTDTQYF
DNA: TGTGCCACCTCACTGGACAGACGCACAGATACGCAGTATTTT

V: TRBV2
size: few
D: -
J: TRBJ2-5
CDR3: CASSEGWAGETQYF
DNA: TGTGCCAGCAGTGAAGGTTGGGCGGGAGAGACCCAGTACTTC

V: TRBV20-1
size: few
D: TRBD2
J: TRBJ2-3
CDR3: CSARGRGAGNRDTQYF
DNA: TGCAGTGCTAGAGGGCGGGGAGCGGGGAATAGAGATACGCAGTATTTT

V: TRBV5-1
size: -
D: TRBD2
J: TRBJ2-3
CDR3: CASSAERGGTDTQYF
DNA: TGCGCCAGCAGCGCTGAGCGGGGTGGCACAGATACGCAGTATTTT

V: TRBV20-1
size: -
D: -
J: TRBJ2-3
CDR3: CSVPKLAADTQYF
DNA: TGCAGTGTCCCGAAACTAGCTGCAGATACGCAGTATTTT

V: TRBV11-1
size: -
D: TRBD2
J: TRBJ2-1
CDR3: CASSLASVLAEHNEQFF
DNA: TGTGCCAGCAGCTTAGCGTCTGTGCTAGCGGAACACAATGAGCAGTTCTTC

V: TRBV2
size: -
D: -
J: TRBJ2-3
CDR3: CASRTSLSTDTQYF
DNA: TGTGCCAGCAGGACCAGCCTTAGCACAGATACGCAGTATTTT

V: TRBV6-1
size: -
D: -
J: TRBJ2-3
CDR3: CASSAGPPPDTQYF
DNA: TGTGCCAGCAGTGCGGGACCTCCACCAGATACGCAGTATTTT